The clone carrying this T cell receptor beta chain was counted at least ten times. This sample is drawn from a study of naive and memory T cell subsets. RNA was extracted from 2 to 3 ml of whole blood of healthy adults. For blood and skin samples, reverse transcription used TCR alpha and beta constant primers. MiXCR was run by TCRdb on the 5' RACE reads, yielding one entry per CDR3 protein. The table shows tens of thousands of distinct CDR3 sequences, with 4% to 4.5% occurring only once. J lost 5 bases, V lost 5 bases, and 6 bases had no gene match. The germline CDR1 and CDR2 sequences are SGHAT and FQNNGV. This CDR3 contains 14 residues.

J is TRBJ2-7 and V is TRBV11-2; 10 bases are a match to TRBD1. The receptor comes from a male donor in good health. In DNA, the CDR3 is TGTGCCAGCAGCCGCGGACAGGGGGACCACGAGCAGTACTTC. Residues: CASSRGQGDHEQYF.